Below are 25 T cell receptor beta chains sequenced from a single sample in a study of blood T cell repertoires in COVID-19. Sequencing was performed with immunoSEQ multiplex PCR; in TCRdb, only in-frame clones are kept and a portion is missing. Counted here are a few hundred thousand clones, 88% occurring once; the ten biggest clones make up around 1.2%. The sample was PBMCs or T cells enriched from blood (not recorded which). The receptors originated from a woman between 18 and 30 years old who had recovered from COVID-19.

The V gene is TRBV21-1, the J gene TRBJ1-3. TRBV21-1 is tagged as a pseudogene. This CDR3 is 16 amino acids long. This CDR3 reads CASSKFPHYSGNTIYF. The DNA of the CDR3 is TGTGCCAGCAGCAAATTTCCCCACTACTCTGGAAACACCATATATTTT.

This clone was seen a few times. The chain is built from TRBV5-5 and TRBJ1-5, with TRBD1 identical over 7 bases. J was trimmed by 9 bases and V by 1 base; bases with no gene match: 13. CDR3 length equals 16 residues. The germline CDR1 and CDR2 sequences are SGHKS and YYEKEE (reference sequence). The CDR3 loop is CASSLRAGQTELPQHF. DNA for the CDR3: TGTGCCAGCAGCTTGCGGGCGGGACAGACAGAACTGCCCCAGCATTTT.

The genes are TRBV7-8 and TRBJ1-2, with D hard to call. The CDR3 is 15 residues long. The germline V and J ends were trimmed by 1 base and 1 base, with 10 bases remaining between them. Looked up from germline, CDR1 is SGHVS and CDR2 is FQNEAQ. CDR3 in amino acids: CASSLVVSDNYGYTF. In DNA, the CDR3 is TGTGCCAGCAGCTTAGTAGTTAGCGATAACTATGGCTACACCTTC.

The V call is TRBV11-2, the J call TRBJ2-2; a weak D match, TRBD2 (5 bases). Germline loops: CDR1 SGHAT, CDR2 FQNNGV. V was clipped by 3 bases and J by 5 bases, with 13 bases between them. The CDR3 sequence is 15 residues long. This chain's CDR3 is CASSFGPLGTGELFF. The CDR3 DNA reads TGTGCCAGCAGCTTCGGGCCACTAGGAACCGGGGAGCTGTTTTTT.

The table lists this clone with a count of one. The rearrangement uses TRBV6-5 and TRBJ1-5; 7 nucleotides align to TRBD1. Germline CDR1 MNHEY, CDR2 SVGAGI. V dropped 6 bases and J dropped 4; count of bases not matched to a gene: 9. This CDR3 is built from 15 residues. This CDR3 reads CASRPTGTVNQPQHF. The CDR3 region has the DNA TGTGCCAGCAGACCGACAGGGACCGTTAATCAGCCCCAGCATTTT.

The chain recombines TRBV24-1 with TRBJ1-1; D call uncertain. Between the trimmed V and J ends, which lost 5 bases and 6 bases, there was a span of 9 bases. The CDR3 totals 12 residues. Germline V gives CDR1 KGHDR, CDR2 SFDVKD. Written as DNA, the CDR3 is TGTGCCACCAGTGGAAGCGGCGCTGAAGCTTTCTTT. Protein sequence: CATSGSGAEAFF.

The gene calls are TRBV7-2 and TRBJ2-3, with 14 bases that match TRBD2. The CDR3 sequence is 16 residues long. Germline CDR1 is SGHTA and CDR2 is FQGNSA. Unmatched junction bases numbered 5, after V lost 5 bases and J lost 4 bases. The CDR3 here is CASSPPGLAGADTQYF. The CDR3 region has the DNA TGTGCCAGCAGCCCCCCGGGACTAGCGGGGGCAGATACGCAGTATTTT.

V gene TRBV5-1 combines with J gene TRBJ2-7, with D tentatively TRBD1 (5 bases). The CDR3 length is 13 residues. Per the germline V gene, CDR1 is SGHRS and CDR2 is YFSETQ. With 3 bases removed from V and 1 base from J, the gap between germline ends came to 8 bases. The CDR3 spells CASSSTESYEQYF. CDR3 DNA: TGCGCCAGCAGCTCGACAGAATCCTACGAGCAGTACTTC.

This clone was detected once. This sequence joins TRBV7-9 and TRBJ1-1, with a weak D call TRBD1 (5 bases). Per the germline V gene, CDR1 is SEHNR and CDR2 is FQNEAQ (reference sequence). Trimming removed 2 bases at V and 3 bases at J, with 13 bases between. The CDR3 runs 15 residues. The CDR3 coding sequence is TGTGCCAGCAGCTTATTAAGGAGGGGAGACACTGAAGCTTTCTTT. Translating it yields CASSLLRRGDTEAFF.

The CDR3 nucleotides are TGTGCCAGCAGCCCCGGGAAGGGCTATGGCTACACCTTC. Translating it yields CASSPGKGYGYTF. The genes are TRBV6-5 and TRBJ1-2; D is unresolved. Germline CDR1 is MNHEY and CDR2 is SVGAGI. This CDR3 has 13 residues. V dropped 6 bases and J dropped 4 bases, with 12 bases sitting between them.

There are a few counts of this clone. V is TRBV30 and J is TRBJ1-6; the D gene is possibly TRBD1 (5 bases). The V and J ends lost 5 bases and 5 bases respectively, with 19 bases between them. The germline gives CDR1 GTSNPN, CDR2 SVGIG (reference sequence). This CDR3 has 16 amino acids. This CDR3 reads CAWLSPGRTNNSPLHF. In DNA, the CDR3 is TGTGCCTGGTTATCGCCCGGACGGACAAATAATTCACCCCTCCACTTT.

The chain recombines TRBV5-1 with TRBJ1-2; no clear D. The germline V gene encodes CDR1 SGHRS and CDR2 YFSETQ. The CDR3 is made up of 15 amino acids. V was trimmed by 0 bases and J by 4 bases, leaving 13 bases between them. The chain's CDR3 is CASSLDLTEGYGYTF. In DNA form, the CDR3 reads TGCGCCAGCAGCTTGGACCTAACGGAGGGCTATGGCTACACCTTC.

The V and J genes are TRBV27 and TRBJ1-6; no reliable D call. In germline, CDR1 is MNHEY, CDR2 SMNVEV (reference sequence). The CDR3 contains 12 residues. Trimming cost V 8 bases and J 5 bases, with 7 bases left between them. The CDR3 DNA follows: TGTGCCAGCGGACTGAATAATTCACCCCTCCACTTT. Its protein product is CASGLNNSPLHF.

This chain connects TRBV30 to TRBJ2-3; D is unresolved. Trimming removed 3 bases at V and 3 bases at J, with 7 bases between. Germline V gene sequence: CDR1 GTSNPN, CDR2 SVGIG (reference sequence). The CDR3 runs to 12 residues. CDR3 DNA sequence: TGTGCCTGGAGCCCTACTACAGATACGCAGTATTTT. This translates into CAWSPTTDTQYF. The entire variable domain, with the rest obtained from reference TRBV30 and TRBJ2-3, is as follows: SQTIHQWPATLVQPVGSPLSLECTVEGTSNPNLYWYRQAAGRGLQLLFYSVGIGQISSEVPQNLSASRPQDRQFILSSKKLLLSDSGFYLCAWSPTTDTQYFGPGTRLTVL.

V usage is TRBV2 and J usage is TRBJ2-2, with 8 bases matching TRBD1. This CDR3 spans 16 amino acids. V was clipped by 3 bases and J by 1 base; unmatched bases: 4. The germline V gene encodes CDR1 SNHLY and CDR2 FYNNEI. The chain's CDR3 is CASSETTGVNTGELFF. In nucleotides, the CDR3 is TGTGCCAGCAGTGAGACGACAGGGGTGAACACCGGGGAGCTGTTTTTT.

CDR3: CASSPNRAGEQYF. In DNA, the CDR3 is TGTGCCAGCTCACCAAACAGGGCTGGCGAGCAGTACTTC. The rearrangement uses TRBV18 and TRBJ2-7; D may be TRBD1 (6 bases). Trimming stripped 2 bases from V and 6 bases from J, with 11 bases between. The CDR3 length is 13 residues. Germline assignment: CDR1 KGHSH and CDR2 LQKENI.

This clone was seen only once. The chain links TRBV6-1 to TRBJ1-6; no clear D. Per germline, CDR1 MNHNS and CDR2 SASEGT. The CDR3 runs to 11 residues. Trimming cost V 2 bases and J 18 bases, with 11 bases left between them. The CDR3 reads CASSELGSSHF. In nucleotides, the CDR3 is TGTGCCAGCAGTGAACTAGGGAGTAGCCACTTT.

The chain uses TRBV5-1 and TRBJ2-7; D might be TRBD2 (6 bases). This CDR3 is 14 amino acids long. Germline assignment: CDR1 SGHRS and CDR2 YFSETQ. V was shortened by 1 base and J by 6 bases, with 14 bases between the two germline ends. The CDR3 region has the DNA TGCGCCAGCAGCTTGACGGGGGTCCCCCCCGAGCAGTACTTC. Encoded protein: CASSLTGVPPEQYF.

The J gene is TRBJ1-2, the V gene TRBV7-2, with D possibly matching TRBD1 (6 bases). The CDR3 is 15 residues long. Trimming shortened V by 2 bases and J by 4 bases, and 14 bases separated the two germline ends. CDR1 is SGHTA, CDR2 FQGNSA, per germline. The CDR3 sequence is CASSLSSAGVYGYTF. CDR3 bases: TGTGCCAGCAGCTTATCGTCGGCAGGGGTCTATGGCTACACCTTC.

The rearrangement joins TRBV9 to TRBJ1-1, with TRBD1 as a possible D gene (6 bases). V dropped 4 bases and J dropped 1 base, with 17 bases sitting between them. Germline loops: CDR1 SGDLS, CDR2 YYNGEE. The length of the CDR3 is 16 residues. Here the CDR3 DNA reads TGTGCCAGCAGCTTTGGATCACGAGGGGGGAACACTGAAGCTTTCTTT. The encoded protein is CASSFGSRGGNTEAFF. Complete variable domain (other parts from reference TRBV9 and TRBJ1-1): DSGVTQTPKHLITATGQRVTLRCSPRSGDLSVYWYQQSLDQGLQFLIQYYNGEERAKGNILERFSAQQFPDLHSELNLSSLELGDSALYFCASSFGSRGGNTEAFFGQGTRLTVV.

This chain links TRBV7-2 with TRBJ2-1; 7 positions agree with TRBD1. This CDR3 has 14 amino acids. Germline CDR1 and CDR2: SGHTA and FQGNSA. Germline trimming cut 4 bases from V and 6 bases from J; bases unmatched to any gene: 6. CDR3 in amino acids: CASSSLDRANEQFF. The CDR3 DNA follows: TGTGCCAGCAGCTCCTTAGACAGGGCCAATGAGCAGTTCTTC.

The chain recombines TRBV2 with TRBJ2-1, with 11 bases aligning to TRBD2. Germline CDR1 and CDR2: SNHLY and FYNNEI. The junction had 9 bases not matched to a gene; V was cut back by 4 bases and J by 10 bases. The CDR3 length is 15 residues. The CDR3 DNA is TGTGCCAGCAGTGGTGGTAGCGGGGGGGTAGACGAGCAGTTCTTC. It codes for CASSGGSGGVDEQFF.

V is TRBV7-2 and J is TRBJ2-2, with TRBD2 matching over 12 bases. With V trimmed by 8 bases and J by 4 bases, 5 bases remained unmatched. The CDR3 length is 15 residues. Germline CDR1 is SGHTA and CDR2 is FQGNSA. The CDR3 DNA is TGTGCCAGCTCTAGCGGGGGGGCGGGCACCGGGGAGCTGTTTTTT. Its protein is CASSSGGAGTGELFF.

This chain connects TRBV14 to TRBJ2-7; D is unclear. V lost 3 bases and J 3 bases, leaving 3 bases between the germline ends. The CDR3 is 11 amino acids. Germline lookup yields CDR1 SGHDN and CDR2 FVKESK. The CDR3, as DNA: TGTGCCAGCAGCCACCTCTACGAGCAGTACTTC. Protein: CASSHLYEQYF.

On this clone itself: The sample contains more than one DNA sequence encoding this CDR3. The chain links TRBV2 to TRBJ2-1; TRBD2 agrees at 11 bases. The V gene's germline CDR1 is SNHLY and CDR2 FYNNEI. V lost 3 bases to trimming and J lost 4 bases; unmatched junction nucleotides: 2. This CDR3 contains 15 residues. This CDR3 reads CASSDLAGGYNEQFF. For the CDR3, the DNA is TGTGCCAGCAGTGATCTAGCGGGGGGATACAATGAGCAGTTCTTC.